This passage covers 9 T cell receptor beta chains from one sample sequenced in a study of OX40 agonist ivuxolimab in advanced cancers. Measured with immunoSEQ multiplex PCR; TCRdb has only the in-frame clones, and not every one. The top ten clones hold less than 0.3% of a sample with about 69,000 clones, about 89% of them seen once. The sequencing used CD4+ or CD8+ T cells sorted from blood, collected in a trial of the OX40 agonist ivuxolimab. The receptors here all came from an adult with an advanced solid tumor such as melanoma, head and neck, liver or kidney cancer.

The V call is TRBV5-1, the J call TRBJ2-7, with 7 bases fitting TRBD1. Germline V gene data show CDR1 as SGHRS and CDR2 as YFSETQ. This CDR3 is 15 amino acids long. After removal of 4 bases from V and 2 bases from J, the junction contained 9 bases not matched to a gene. In DNA form, the CDR3 reads TGCGCCAGCAGCACAGGGACAGATGGTACCTACGAGCAGTACTTC. This codes for CASSTGTDGTYEQYF.

V gene TRBV14 combines with J gene TRBJ2-2; D call uncertain. Germline-derived CDR1 and CDR2 are SGHDN and FVKESK. CDR3 length equals 14 residues. The V gene lost 1 base and the J gene lost 4 bases, with 7 bases spanning the gap. CDR3 amino acids: CASSQGVVTGELFF. CDR3 DNA: TGTGCCAGCAGCCAAGGGGTGGTCACCGGGGAGCTGTTTTTT.

The DNA for the CDR3 is TGTGCCAGCAGCCCGACTAGCCCCTCCTACGAGCAGTACTTC. Translated: CASSPTSPSYEQYF. This chain uses TRBV27 with TRBJ2-7, with 7 bases identical to TRBD2. V lost 6 bases to trimming and J lost 0 bases; unmatched junction nucleotides: 5. The CDR3 is made up of 14 amino acids. Per germline, CDR1 MNHEY and CDR2 SMNVEV (reference sequence).

The chain employs TRBV30 and TRBJ1-4, with a possible D match to TRBD1 (5 bases). The V end lost 7 bases, the J end lost 6 bases, and 15 bases lay between the germline ends. Germline lookup yields CDR1 GTSNPN and CDR2 SVGIG (reference sequence). This CDR3 contains 13 residues. CDR3 in DNA: TGTGCCTTCCGGGGGGGGTTGGATGAAAAACTGTTTTTT. Encoded protein: CAFRGGLDEKLFF. Using reference TRBV30 and TRBJ1-4 for the parts outside the CDR3, the full variable domain is SQTIHQWPATLVQPVGSPLSLECTVEGTSNPNLYWYRQAAGRGLQLLFYSVGIGQISSEVPQNLSASRPQDRQFILSSKKLLLSDSGFYLCAFRGGLDEKLFFGSGTQLSVL.

The chain carries TRBV7-8 and TRBJ2-1; 12 bases match TRBD2. Germline V lookup: CDR1 SGHVS, CDR2 FQNEAQ. The CDR3 is made up of 18 amino acids. V gave up 1 base and J gave up 0 bases; unmatched junction bases: 4. Here the CDR3 reads CASSLGTSGTPSYNEQFF. CDR3 coding DNA: TGTGCCAGCAGCTTAGGGACTAGCGGGACCCCCTCCTACAATGAGCAGTTCTTC.

The chain couples TRBV6-5 to TRBJ1-6, with D tentatively TRBD1 (6 bases). V dropped 1 base and J dropped 10 bases, with 11 bases sitting between them. The length of the CDR3 is 14 residues. Germline CDR1 is MNHEY and CDR2 is SVGAGI. The CDR3 here is CASSYYRGQSPLHF. The CDR3 coding sequence is TGTGCCAGCAGTTACTACCGGGGGCAATCACCCCTCCACTTT.

CDR3 in DNA: TGCGCCAGCAGCCAAGAAGTACCGGGACTAGCGGCGAGCTCCTACAATGAGCAGTTCTTC. Encoded protein: CASSQEVPGLAASSYNEQFF. J is TRBJ2-1 and V is TRBV4-1; 11 bases align to TRBD2. CDR1 MGHRA and CDR2 YSYEKL come from the germline V gene. The J segment lost 0 bases and the V segment lost 0 bases, leaving 10 bases of the junction unmatched. There are 20 residues in the CDR3.

This rearrangement joins TRBV7-3 to TRBJ1-2, with D possibly being TRBD1 (5 bases). The CDR3 loop spans 13 amino acids. Trimming shortened V by 0 bases and J by 7 bases, and 9 bases separated the two germline ends. Germline loops: CDR1 SGHTA, CDR2 FQGTGA. The CDR3 loop is CASSLTEGAGYTF. CDR3 DNA: TGTGCCAGCAGCTTAACTGAAGGGGCTGGCTACACCTTC.

This clone was seen once. V and J are TRBV25-1 and TRBJ2-2, with D unresolved. This CDR3 is 17 amino acids long. In germline, CDR1 is MGHDK, CDR2 SYGVNS. V was cut by 2 bases and J by 5 bases, with 18 bases left in between. The chain's CDR3 is CASSETHLAVGTGELFF. In DNA form, the CDR3 reads TGTGCCAGCAGTGAAACGCACTTGGCGGTTGGGACCGGGGAGCTGTTTTTT.